This TCR beta chain was recovered during a study of early T cells in non-severe SARS-CoV-2 infection. Study-wide context: The chains were unpaired, and the sequenced material was bulk RNA from unsorted whole blood.

The germline V gene has CDR1 SGHAT and CDR2 FQNNGV. CDR3 length: 19 residues. The V segment lost 5 bases and the J segment 3 bases; nucleotides outside the gene matches: 15. Study observations and caveats: The VDJdb matching leaned toward anti-spike CD8 responses and overlooked private and CD4 specificities.

Researchers attached unique molecular identifiers to individual cDNA molecules. A single record per CDR3 protein comes from TCRdb applying MiXCR to the 5' RACE reads. Among roughly 120,000 distinct CDR3 sequences listed, under 15% were seen once. This clonotype was seen a few times. Antigen: not known. Sequenced: whole blood. This chain links TRBV11-2 with TRBJ2-3, with TRBD2 matching 12 bases. The source is an adult who was a healthcare worker with PCR-confirmed SARS-CoV-2 infection or an uninfected control (not recorded which). The CDR3 here is CASSPRTSGGMGRTDTQYF. The CDR3 bases are TGTGCCAGCAGCCCTCGAACTAGCGGGGGGATGGGGAGAACAGATACGCAGTATTTT.